These 3 T cell receptor beta chains were sequenced from one sample in a study of blood T cell repertoires in COVID-19. Assay used: immunoSEQ multiplex PCR; TCRdb lists only in-frame clones, some missing. The sample has approximately 120,000 clones; roughly 87% are singletons. The sequenced sample consisted of peripheral blood. The receptors were sampled from a woman aged 80 or over with acute or convalescent COVID-19.

This chain links TRBV2 with TRBJ1-4; 8 positions agree with TRBD1. The germline CDR1 and CDR2 sequences are SNHLY and FYNNEI. The CDR3 totals 14 residues. The V and J ends lost 6 bases and 6 bases, in that order; junction bases with no gene match: 6. DNA of the CDR3: TGTGCCAGCAGAAACAGGGGGGGATATGAAAAACTGTTTTTT. It codes for CASRNRGGYEKLFF.

The chain recombines TRBV6-2 or TRBV6-3 with TRBJ1-2; D is unclear. The CDR3 runs 14 residues. V lost 4 bases, J lost 3 bases, and 12 bases lay in between. Germline V gene sequence: CDR1 MNHEY, CDR2 SVGEGT. DNA for the CDR3: TGTGCCAGCAGTTCGATCAGGAGGGACTATGGCTACACCTTC. Encoded protein: CASSSIRRDYGYTF.

The chain has TRBV19 and TRBJ1-2, with a weak D call TRBD1 (5 bases). The CDR3 sequence is 17 residues long. Germline CDR1 reads LNHDA; CDR2 reads SQIVND (reference sequence). The V and J ends lost 1 base and 8 bases respectively, with 23 bases between them. DNA of the CDR3: TGTGCCAGTAGTATAGTACAGGCGGCGATCTCTTCTTGGGGCTACACCTTC. Translated, it gives CASSIVQAAISSWGYTF.